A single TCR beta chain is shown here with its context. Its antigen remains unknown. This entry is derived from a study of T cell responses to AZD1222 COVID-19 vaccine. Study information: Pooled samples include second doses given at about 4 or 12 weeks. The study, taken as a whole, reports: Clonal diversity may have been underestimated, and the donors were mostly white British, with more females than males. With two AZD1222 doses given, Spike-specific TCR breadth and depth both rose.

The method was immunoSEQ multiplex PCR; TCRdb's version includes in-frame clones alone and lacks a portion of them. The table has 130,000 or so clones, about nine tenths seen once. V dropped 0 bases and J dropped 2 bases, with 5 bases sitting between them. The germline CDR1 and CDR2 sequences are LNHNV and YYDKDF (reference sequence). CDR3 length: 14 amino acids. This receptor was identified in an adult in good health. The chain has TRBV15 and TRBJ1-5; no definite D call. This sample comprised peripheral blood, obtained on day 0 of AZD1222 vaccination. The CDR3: CATSRDVGNQPQHF. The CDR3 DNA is TGTGCCACCAGCAGAGATGTGGGCAATCAGCCCCAGCATTTT.